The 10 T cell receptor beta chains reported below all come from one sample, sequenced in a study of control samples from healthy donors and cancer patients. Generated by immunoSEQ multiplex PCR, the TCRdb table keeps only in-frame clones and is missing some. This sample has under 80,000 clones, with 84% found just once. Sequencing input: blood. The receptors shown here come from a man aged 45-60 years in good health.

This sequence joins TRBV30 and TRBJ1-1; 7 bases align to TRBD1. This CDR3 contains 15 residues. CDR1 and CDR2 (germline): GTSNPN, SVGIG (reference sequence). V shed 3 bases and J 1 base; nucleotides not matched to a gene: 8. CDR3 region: CAWSVGGTANTEAFF. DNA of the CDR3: TGTGCCTGGAGCGTCGGGGGGACAGCGAACACTGAAGCTTTCTTT. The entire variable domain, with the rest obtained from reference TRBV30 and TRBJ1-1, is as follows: SQTIHQWPATLVQPVGSPLSLECTVEGTSNPNLYWYRQAAGRGLQLLFYSVGIGQISSEVPQNLSASRPQDRQFILSSKKLLLSDSGFYLCAWSVGGTANTEAFFGQGTRLTVV.

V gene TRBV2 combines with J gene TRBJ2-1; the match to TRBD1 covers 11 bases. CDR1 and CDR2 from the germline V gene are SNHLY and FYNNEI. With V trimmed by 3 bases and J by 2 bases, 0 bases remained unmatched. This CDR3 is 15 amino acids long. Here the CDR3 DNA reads TGTGCCAGCAGTGAGGGACAGGGGGCCTACAATGAGCAGTTCTTC. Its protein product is CASSEGQGAYNEQFF.

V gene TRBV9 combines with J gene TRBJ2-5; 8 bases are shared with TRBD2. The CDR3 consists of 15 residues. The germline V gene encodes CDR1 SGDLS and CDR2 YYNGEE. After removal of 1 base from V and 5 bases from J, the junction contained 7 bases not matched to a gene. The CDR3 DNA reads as TGTGCCAGCAGCGTAATGTCGGGGGGGCTGGAGACCCAGTACTTC. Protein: CASSVMSGGLETQYF. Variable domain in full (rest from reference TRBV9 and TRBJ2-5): DSGVTQTPKHLITATGQRVTLRCSPRSGDLSVYWYQQSLDQGLQFLIQYYNGEERAKGNILERFSAQQFPDLHSELNLSSLELGDSALYFCASSVMSGGLETQYFGPGTRLLVL.

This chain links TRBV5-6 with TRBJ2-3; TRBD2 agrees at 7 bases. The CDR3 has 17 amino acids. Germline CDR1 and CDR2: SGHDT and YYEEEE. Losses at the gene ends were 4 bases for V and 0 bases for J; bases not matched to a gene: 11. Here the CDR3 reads CASSPLRRGKSTDTQYF. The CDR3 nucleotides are TGTGCCAGCAGCCCCTTGCGGCGGGGGAAAAGCACAGATACGCAGTATTTT.

In nucleotides, the CDR3 is TGTGCCAGCAGCGAGGCGCCGGGTACTTCACCCCTCCACTTT. It translates to CASSEAPGTSPLHF. The V gene is TRBV7-2, the J gene TRBJ1-6; D is uncertain. The V end lost 5 bases, the J end lost 9 bases, and 14 bases lay between the germline ends. The CDR3 totals 14 residues. Germline V gene lookup returns CDR1 SGHTA and CDR2 FQGNSA.

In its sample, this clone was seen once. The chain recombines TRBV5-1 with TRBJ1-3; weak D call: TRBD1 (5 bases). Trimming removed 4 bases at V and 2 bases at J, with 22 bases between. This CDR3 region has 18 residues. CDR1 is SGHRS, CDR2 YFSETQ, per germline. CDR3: CASSVGAGFKETGNTIYF. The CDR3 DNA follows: TGCGCCAGCAGCGTCGGAGCAGGGTTTAAGGAAACTGGAAACACCATATATTTT.

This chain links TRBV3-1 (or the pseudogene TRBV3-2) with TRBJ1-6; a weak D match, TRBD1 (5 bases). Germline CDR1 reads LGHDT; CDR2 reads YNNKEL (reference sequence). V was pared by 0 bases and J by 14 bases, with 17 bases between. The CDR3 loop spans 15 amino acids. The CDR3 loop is CASSQDRGAQGALHF. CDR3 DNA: TGTGCCAGCAGCCAAGATCGGGGCGCCCAGGGAGCCCTCCACTTT.

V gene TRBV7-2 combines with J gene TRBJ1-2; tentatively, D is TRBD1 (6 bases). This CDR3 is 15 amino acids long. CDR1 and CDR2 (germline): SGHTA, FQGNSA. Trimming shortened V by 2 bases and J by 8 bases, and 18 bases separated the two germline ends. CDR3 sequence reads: CASSLSMRGNGGYTF. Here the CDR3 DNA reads TGTGCCAGCAGCTTAAGTATGAGGGGGAATGGGGGCTACACCTTC.

The CDR3 nucleotides read TGTGCCAGCAGCTCCATCTCTAGCACAGATACGCAGTATTTT. It yields the protein CASSSISSTDTQYF. The V and J genes are TRBV5-4 and TRBJ2-3; no firm D call. Looked up from germline, CDR1 is SGHNT and CDR2 is YYREEE (reference sequence). V lost 3 bases and J lost 0, with 8 bases in between. This CDR3 comprises 14 residues.

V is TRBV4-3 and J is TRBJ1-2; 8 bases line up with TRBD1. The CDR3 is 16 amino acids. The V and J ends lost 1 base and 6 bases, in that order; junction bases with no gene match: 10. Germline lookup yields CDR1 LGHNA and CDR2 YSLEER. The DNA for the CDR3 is TGCGCCAGCAGCCAAGCAATAAGCCAGGGGGCGAATGGCTACACCTTC. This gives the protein CASSQAISQGANGYTF.